This TCR beta chain is from a study of PD-1 blockade in classical Hodgkin lymphoma (TCRdb year 2020). About the investigation overall: Nivolumab dosing was 3 mg/kg intravenously every 2 weeks, continuing until either disease progression or unacceptable toxicity. To define a peripheral blood immune signature of response to PD-1 blockade in classical Hodgkin lymphoma, the study combined TCR beta sequencing with CyTOF. Summary of the overall study and its limitations: The study covered only a single clinical trial cohort, and the causes of the repertoire differences, possibly disease activity or prior therapy, were still not defined. Baseline diversity similar to that of newly diagnosed patients was observed in trial patients achieving complete response, whereas significantly lower diversity was observed in partial responders and progressors. Baseline TCR diversity was reported to be lower in newly diagnosed patients than in healthy donors and to be lower still in relapsed/refractory patients. CD4+ but not CD8+ TCR diversity rose significantly by C4D1 (p=0.0027 vs p=0.16), most apparent in complete responders (p=0.02). Lower diversity was observed in patients in whom nivolumab was started less than 1 year after ASCT, and these patients were excluded from later analyses so that confounding by immune reconstitution would be avoided.

Genomic DNA was isolated using the Qiagen DNeasy kit from unsorted PBMCs as well as from negatively selected CD4+ and CD8+ fractions. TCR beta CDR3 regions were subjected to amplification by immunoSEQ multiplex PCR with primers that anneal to V and J segments. A synthetic immune receptor repertoire was used to minimize amplification bias, and any residual bias was removed computationally once sequencing was done. As for the original processing: Repertoire diversity was quantified as the Shannon entropy index using custom Python scripts. The unsorted, CD4+ and CD8+ repertoires were each analyzed separately, with the exception of combined analyses, where CD4+ and CD8+ sequences were merged in silico. A clone counted as expanded when the clone's frequency after treatment rose at least 2-fold relative to C1D1, and clones undetected at baseline were given a pseudocount of 0.5. Singleton clones were defined as clones with 0 or 1 copy at C1D1, and non-singleton clones were defined as clones with 2 or more copies. Clones expanded in unsorted samples were labelled as CD4+, CD8+ or unknown by matching protein sequences in sorted samples from the same patient. Wilcoxon tests were applied to paired samples to test diversity changes from C1D1 to C4D1. The source is immuneACCESS, and TCRdb retained only in-frame sequences with V and J called. Part of the clones is not carried over; for the studies checked, unresolved V genes explain less than half of this, and the remainder is unexplained. The V and J calls and clone size are taken from that table; D and trimming were inferred from the DNA. The sample yields about 58,000 clones; around 90% were counted once. Together, the top ten hold more than 9% of the sample.

The sample's time point, from its label and the paper: cycle 2 day 1 (C2D1) of nivolumab. Every trial patient had relapsed after autologous stem cell transplantation, and cohorts A, B and C differed in prior brentuximab vedotin exposure. The trial cohort was composed of about 54 patients with relapsed/refractory classical Hodgkin lymphoma, for whom complete response, partial response or progressive disease was recorded as best overall response. In the multi-cohort phase II CheckMate 205 trial, trial patients received single-agent nivolumab. An independent review committee assessed best overall response by applying the 2007 International Working Group response criteria. Trial PBMCs were obtained immediately prior to nivolumab initiation (C1D1) and on therapy at cycle 2 day 1 and cycle 4 day 1. Peripheral blood was collected in 8 mL Vacutainer Cell Preparation Tubes, from which PBMCs were isolated by centrifugation and then cryopreserved.

The CDR3 contains 13 residues, cysteine and phenylalanine counted. CDR3 DNA only is kept here, 39 bases in frame from base 1. Deletion took 2 bases off V and 1 base off J, with a span of 4 bases between the germline ends. The germline V gene (reference sequence) provides CDR1 SSHAT and CDR2 FNYEAQ. Comments on this clone: Its antigen target is currently unknown. Per-base qualities were not stored, and no clone one base away is much larger.

This material consisted of peripheral blood mononuclear cells (PBMCs), taken before the second cycle of nivolumab. The source is a human donor with classical Hodgkin lymphoma. The chain is assembled from TRBV7-7 and TRBJ2-3; the D gene assignment is ambiguous. The CDR3 corresponds to CASSLPGTDTQYF. The bases are TGTGCCAGCAGCTTACCTGGCACAGATACGCAGTATTTT. Supplemented by the reference TRBV7-7 and TRBJ2-3 proteins around the CDR3, the complete variable domain is GAGVSQSPRYKVTKRGQDVTLRCDPISSHATLYWYQQALGQGPEFLTYFNYEAQPDKSGLPSDRFSAERPEGSISTLTIQRTEQRDSAMYRCASSLPGTDTQYFGPGTRLTVL.